What follows describes a single T cell receptor beta chain. Its specificity is not known. Trimming left V 6 bases short and J 4 bases short, with 11 bases between. CDR1 is SGDLS and CDR2 is YYNGEE in the germline V gene. The CDR3 has 14 amino acids. Here immunoSEQ multiplex PCR was the method, and the copy in TCRdb shows in-frame clones only, minus some. The sample has 15,000 to 20,000 clones, around 96% seen once. The data belong to a study of monozygotic twins with cystic fibrosis. Study-wide findings and caveats: Unrelated CF individuals shared fewer identical clonotypes than monozygotic CF twins.

The chain joins TRBV9 to TRBJ2-6; D unclear. Specimen: blood. The TCR was taken from a girl aged 2-10 years with cystic fibrosis. CDR3 DNA: TGTGCCAGCACCTCTATAACGGGGGCCAACGTCCTGACTTTC. Protein sequence: CASTSITGANVLTF.